This T cell receptor (beta chain) originates from a study of blood T cell repertoires in COVID-19. Study summary: Sites in the United States, Italy and Spain provided acute and convalescent COVID-19 samples. PBMCs, B-cell-depleted T cells, or T cells provided the cDNA or gDNA that made up the material.

Only one count was recorded for this clone. Methods used by the authors: Nucleated cell number was recorded as an estimate derived from reference gene primer amplification. Profiling relied on immunoSEQ multiplex PCR, and the TCRdb table lists in-frame clones only, not all of them. V, J and clone size were drawn from that table, and D and trimming were deduced from the DNA. The profile shows hundreds of thousands of clones, 85% to 90% of them singletons. The CDR3 length is 15 residues. Germline V gene data show CDR1 as MGHDK and CDR2 as SYGVNS. V shed 2 bases, J shed 2 bases, and the junction held 6 bases outside the gene matches.

V and J are TRBV25-1 and TRBJ2-7; 7 bases line up with TRBD2. Sequencing was done on a sample of peripheral blood. This clonotype was sampled from a man between 65 and 85 years old with acute or convalescent COVID-19. The CDR3 DNA follows: TGTGCCAGCAGTGAACGGGGGGTCCGTACCTACGAGCAGTACTTC. Translation: CASSERGVRTYEQYF.